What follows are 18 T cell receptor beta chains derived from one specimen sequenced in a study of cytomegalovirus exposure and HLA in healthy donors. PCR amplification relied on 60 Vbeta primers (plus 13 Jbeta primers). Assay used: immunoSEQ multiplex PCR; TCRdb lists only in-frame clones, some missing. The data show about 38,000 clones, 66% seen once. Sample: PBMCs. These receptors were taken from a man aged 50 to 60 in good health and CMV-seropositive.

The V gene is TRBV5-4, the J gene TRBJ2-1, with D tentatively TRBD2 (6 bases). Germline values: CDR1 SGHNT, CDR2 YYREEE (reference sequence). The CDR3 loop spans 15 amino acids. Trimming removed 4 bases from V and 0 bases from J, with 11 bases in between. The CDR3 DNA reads TGTGCCAGCAGCCGGGACGGGAGCTCCTACAATGAGCAGTTCTTC. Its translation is CASSRDGSSYNEQFF.

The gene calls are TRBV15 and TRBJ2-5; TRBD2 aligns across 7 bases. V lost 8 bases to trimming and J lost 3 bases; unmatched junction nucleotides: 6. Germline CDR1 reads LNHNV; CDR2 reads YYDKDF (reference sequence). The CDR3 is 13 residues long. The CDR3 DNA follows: TGTGCCACCGAGGGTGGGGGGGAAGAGACCCAGTACTTC. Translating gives CATEGGGEETQYF.

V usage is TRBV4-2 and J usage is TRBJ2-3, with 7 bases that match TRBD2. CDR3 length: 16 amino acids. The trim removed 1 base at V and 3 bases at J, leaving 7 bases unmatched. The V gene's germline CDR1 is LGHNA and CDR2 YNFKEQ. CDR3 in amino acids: CASSQVGHGGTDTQYF. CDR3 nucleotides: TGTGCCAGCAGCCAAGTCGGGCACGGGGGGACAGATACGCAGTATTTT.

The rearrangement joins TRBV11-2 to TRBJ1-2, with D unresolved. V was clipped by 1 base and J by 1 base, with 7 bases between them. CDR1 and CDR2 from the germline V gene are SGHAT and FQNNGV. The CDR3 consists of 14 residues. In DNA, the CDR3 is TGTGCCAGCAGCTTAGCCCTTATTAACTATGGCTACACCTTC. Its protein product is CASSLALINYGYTF.

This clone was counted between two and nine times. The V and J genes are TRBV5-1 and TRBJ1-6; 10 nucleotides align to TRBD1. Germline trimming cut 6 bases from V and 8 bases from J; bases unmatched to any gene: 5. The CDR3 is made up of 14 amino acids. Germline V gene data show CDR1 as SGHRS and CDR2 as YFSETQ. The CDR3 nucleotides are TGCGCCAGCAACCGACAGGGGGCTGATTCACCCCTCCACTTT. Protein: CASNRQGADSPLHF.

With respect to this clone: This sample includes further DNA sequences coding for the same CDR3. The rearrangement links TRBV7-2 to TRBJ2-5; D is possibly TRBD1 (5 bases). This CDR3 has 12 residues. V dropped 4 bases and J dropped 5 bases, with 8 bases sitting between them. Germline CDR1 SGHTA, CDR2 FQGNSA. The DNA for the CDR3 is TGTGCCAGCAGCTCCCACAGGGAGACCCAGTACTTC. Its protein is CASSSHRETQYF.

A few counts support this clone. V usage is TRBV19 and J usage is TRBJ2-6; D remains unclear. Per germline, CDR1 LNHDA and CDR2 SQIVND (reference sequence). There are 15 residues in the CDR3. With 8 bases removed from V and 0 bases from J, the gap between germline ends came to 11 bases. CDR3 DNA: TGTGCCAGTTCCGACGGAGCCTCTGGGGCCAACGTCCTGACTTTC. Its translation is CASSDGASGANVLTF.

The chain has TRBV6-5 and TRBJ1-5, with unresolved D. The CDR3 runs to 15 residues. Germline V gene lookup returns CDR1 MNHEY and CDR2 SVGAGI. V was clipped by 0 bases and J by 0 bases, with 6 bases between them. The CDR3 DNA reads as TGTGCCAGCAGTTACTCAGCCATTAGCAATCAGCCCCAGCATTTT. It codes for CASSYSAISNQPQHF.

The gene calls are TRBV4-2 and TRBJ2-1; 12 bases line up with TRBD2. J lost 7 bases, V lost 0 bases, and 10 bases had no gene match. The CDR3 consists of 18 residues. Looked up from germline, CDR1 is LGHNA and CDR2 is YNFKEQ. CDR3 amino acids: CASSQDSSGGAGKNEQFF. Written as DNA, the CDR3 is TGTGCCAGCAGCCAAGATTCTAGCGGGGGGGCCGGGAAGAATGAGCAGTTCTTC.

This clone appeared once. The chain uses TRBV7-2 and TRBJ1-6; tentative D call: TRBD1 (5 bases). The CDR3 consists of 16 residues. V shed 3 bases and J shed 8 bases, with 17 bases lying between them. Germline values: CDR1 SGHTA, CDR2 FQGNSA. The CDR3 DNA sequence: TGTGCCAGCAGCTTCATCGGCGGGGCGAAGGATTCACCCCTCCACTTT. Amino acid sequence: CASSFIGGAKDSPLHF.

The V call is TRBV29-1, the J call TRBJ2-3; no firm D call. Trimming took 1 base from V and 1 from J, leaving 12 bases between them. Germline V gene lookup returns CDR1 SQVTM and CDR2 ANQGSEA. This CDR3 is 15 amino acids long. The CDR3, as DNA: TGCAGCGTTGAAGGGGCTCTCCAGGGCACAGATACGCAGTATTTT. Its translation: CSVEGALQGTDTQYF.

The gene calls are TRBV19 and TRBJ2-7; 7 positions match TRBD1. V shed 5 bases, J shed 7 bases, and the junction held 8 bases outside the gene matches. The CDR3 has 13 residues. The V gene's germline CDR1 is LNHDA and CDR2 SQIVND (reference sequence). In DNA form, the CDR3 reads TGTGCCAGTAGTGTGGACAGGAGGAGAGAGCAGTACTTC. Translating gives CASSVDRRREQYF.

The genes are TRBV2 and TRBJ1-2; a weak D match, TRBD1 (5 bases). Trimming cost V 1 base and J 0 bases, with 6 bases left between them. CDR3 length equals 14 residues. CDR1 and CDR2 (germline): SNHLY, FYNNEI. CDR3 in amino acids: CASSEDRTNYGYTF. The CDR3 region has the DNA TGTGCCAGCAGTGAAGACAGGACTAACTATGGCTACACCTTC.

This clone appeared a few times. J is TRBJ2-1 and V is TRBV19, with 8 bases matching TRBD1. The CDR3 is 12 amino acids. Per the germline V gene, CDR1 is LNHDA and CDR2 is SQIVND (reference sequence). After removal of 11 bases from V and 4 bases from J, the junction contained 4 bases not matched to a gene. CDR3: CAVWDRYNEQFF. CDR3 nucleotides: TGTGCCGTCTGGGACAGGTACAATGAGCAGTTCTTC.

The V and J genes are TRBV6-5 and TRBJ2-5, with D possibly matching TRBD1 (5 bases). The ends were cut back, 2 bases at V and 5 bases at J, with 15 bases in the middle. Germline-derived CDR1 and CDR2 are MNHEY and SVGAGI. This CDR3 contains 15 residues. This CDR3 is CASSYRGRVGETQYF. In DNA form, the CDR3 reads TGTGCCAGCAGTTACAGGGGCAGGGTAGGGGAGACCCAGTACTTC.

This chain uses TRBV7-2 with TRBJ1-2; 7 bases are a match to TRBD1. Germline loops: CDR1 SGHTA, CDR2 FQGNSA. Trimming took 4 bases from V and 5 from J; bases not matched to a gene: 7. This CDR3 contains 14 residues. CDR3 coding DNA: TGTGCCAGCAGCTCCCGGACAGGCGTTTATGGCTACACCTTC. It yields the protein CASSSRTGVYGYTF.

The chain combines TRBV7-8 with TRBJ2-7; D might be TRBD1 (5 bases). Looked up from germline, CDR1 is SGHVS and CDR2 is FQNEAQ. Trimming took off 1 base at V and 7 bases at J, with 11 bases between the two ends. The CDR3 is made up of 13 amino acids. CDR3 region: CASSLVGLREQYF. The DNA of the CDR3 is TGTGCCAGCAGCTTAGTGGGGCTTCGTGAGCAGTACTTC.

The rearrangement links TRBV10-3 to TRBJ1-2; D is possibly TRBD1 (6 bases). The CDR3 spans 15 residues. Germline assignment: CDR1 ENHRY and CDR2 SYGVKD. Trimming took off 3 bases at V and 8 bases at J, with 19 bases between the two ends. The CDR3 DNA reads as TGTGCCATCAGTGATTTCGGGGGGCGGGATGAAGGCTACACCTTC. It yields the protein CAISDFGGRDEGYTF.